This TCR beta chain was recorded in a study of CD8 T cells in ankylosing spondylitis. With molecular barcodes, quantitative 5'-RACE was used to make the TCR beta libraries. TCRdb independently ran MiXCR on the 5' RACE reads; one entry per CDR3 protein. Of about 360,000 distinct CDR3 sequences listed, around 20% are singletons. This CDR3 has 18 amino acids. Study-level points and caveats: CD8+ cells made up the disease-linked clones, which were relatively rare in peripheral blood. A TCR beta motif of 8 or 9 highly homologous variants appeared characteristic of ankylosing spondylitis blood.

With regard to this clonotype: Its antigen is not identified.

The chain has TRBV21-1 and TRBJ2-4; the D call of TRBD1 is as the table states it, not checked on the DNA. TRBV21-1 is assigned pseudogene status. This clonotype was sampled from a male donor with ankylosing spondylitis or in good health (not recorded which). The sequenced sample was blood, either unsorted or a sorted T cell fraction (not recorded which). CDR3 in DNA: TGTGCCAGCAGCAGGATAGCTGGGACAGGGAAGGCCAAAAACATTCAGTACTTC. Its translation is CASSRIAGTGKAKNIQYF.